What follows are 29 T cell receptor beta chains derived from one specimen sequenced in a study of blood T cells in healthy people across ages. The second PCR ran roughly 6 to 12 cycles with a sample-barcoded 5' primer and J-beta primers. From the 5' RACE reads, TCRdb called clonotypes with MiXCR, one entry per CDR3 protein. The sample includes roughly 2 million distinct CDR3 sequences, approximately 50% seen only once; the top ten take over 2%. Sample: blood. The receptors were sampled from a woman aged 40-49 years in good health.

The CDR3 region has the DNA TGTGCCAGCAGTTACGGACAGGGGGTTCTCTACAATGAGCAGTTCTTC. This codes for CASSYGQGVLYNEQFF. The chain has TRBV6-6 and TRBJ2-1; 10 positions agree with TRBD1. The CDR3 has 16 residues. Losses at the gene ends were 2 bases for V and 3 bases for J; bases not matched to a gene: 4. Germline loops: CDR1 MNHNY, CDR2 SVGAGI (reference sequence).

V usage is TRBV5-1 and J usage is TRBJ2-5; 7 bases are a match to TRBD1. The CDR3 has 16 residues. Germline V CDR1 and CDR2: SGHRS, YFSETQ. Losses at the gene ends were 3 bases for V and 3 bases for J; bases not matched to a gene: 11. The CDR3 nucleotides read TGCGCCAGCAGCTCCAAAATAACAGACAGGGAAGAGACCCAGTACTTC. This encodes CASSSKITDREETQYF.

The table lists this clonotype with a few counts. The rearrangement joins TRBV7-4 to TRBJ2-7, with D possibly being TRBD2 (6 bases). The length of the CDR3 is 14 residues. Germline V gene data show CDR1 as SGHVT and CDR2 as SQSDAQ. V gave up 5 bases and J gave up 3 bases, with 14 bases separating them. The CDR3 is CASSVVGEDYEQYF. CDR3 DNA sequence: TGTGCCAGCAGCGTGGTGGGGGAGGACTACGAGCAGTACTTC.

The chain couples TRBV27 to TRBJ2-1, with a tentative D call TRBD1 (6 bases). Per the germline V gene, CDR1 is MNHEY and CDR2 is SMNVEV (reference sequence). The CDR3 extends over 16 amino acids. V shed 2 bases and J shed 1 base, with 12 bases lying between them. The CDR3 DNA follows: TGTGCCAGCAGTTTAACAGGGATTGGGTCCTACAATGAGCAGTTCTTC. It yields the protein CASSLTGIGSYNEQFF.

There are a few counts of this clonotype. The CDR3 sequence is CASSLVLSGGPYEQYF. CDR3 coding DNA: TGTGCCAGCAGCTTAGTGTTATCGGGGGGGCCCTACGAGCAGTACTTC. The chain uses TRBV7-9 and TRBJ2-7, with 8 positions matching TRBD2. The CDR3 extends over 16 amino acids. The trim removed 1 base at V and 2 bases at J, leaving 7 bases unmatched. Germline V gives CDR1 SEHNR, CDR2 FQNEAQ (reference sequence).

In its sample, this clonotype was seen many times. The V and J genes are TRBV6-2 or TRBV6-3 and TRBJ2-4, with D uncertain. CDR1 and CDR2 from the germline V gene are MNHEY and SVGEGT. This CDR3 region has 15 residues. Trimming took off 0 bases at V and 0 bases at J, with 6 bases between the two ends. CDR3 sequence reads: CASSYSGVAKNIQYF. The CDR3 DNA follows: TGTGCCAGCAGTTACTCTGGCGTAGCCAAAAACATTCAGTACTTC.

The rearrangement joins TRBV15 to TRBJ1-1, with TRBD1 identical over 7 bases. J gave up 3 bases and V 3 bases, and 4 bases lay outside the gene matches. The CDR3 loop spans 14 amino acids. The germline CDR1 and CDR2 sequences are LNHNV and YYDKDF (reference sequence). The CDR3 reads CATSSQGGDTEAFF. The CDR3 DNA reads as TGTGCCACCAGCAGCCAGGGGGGGGACACTGAAGCTTTCTTT. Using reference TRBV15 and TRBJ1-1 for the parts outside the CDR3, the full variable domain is DAMVIQNPRYQVTQFGKPVTLSCSQTLNHNVMYWYQQKSSQAPKLLFHYYDKDFNNEADTPDNFQSRRPNTSFCFLDIRSPGLGDTAMYLCATSSQGGDTEAFFGQGTRLTVV.

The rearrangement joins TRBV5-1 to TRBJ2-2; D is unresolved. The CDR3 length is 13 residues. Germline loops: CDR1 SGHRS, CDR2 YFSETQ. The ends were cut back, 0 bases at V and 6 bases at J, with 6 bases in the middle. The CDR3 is CASSLDRPGELFF. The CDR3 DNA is TGCGCCAGCAGCTTGGACCGACCCGGGGAGCTGTTTTTT.

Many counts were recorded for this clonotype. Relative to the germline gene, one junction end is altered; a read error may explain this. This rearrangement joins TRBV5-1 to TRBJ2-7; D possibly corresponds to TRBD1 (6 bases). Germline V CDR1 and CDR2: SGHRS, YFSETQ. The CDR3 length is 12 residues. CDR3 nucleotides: TGTGCCAGCAGTTCACAGGGCAACGAGCAGTACTTC. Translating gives CASSSQGNEQYF.

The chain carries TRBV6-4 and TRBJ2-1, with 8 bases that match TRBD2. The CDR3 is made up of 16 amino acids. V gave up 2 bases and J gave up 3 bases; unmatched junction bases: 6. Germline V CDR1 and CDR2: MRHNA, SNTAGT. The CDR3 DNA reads TGTGCCAGCAGTGACGCCGGGACTAGGGACTACAATGAGCAGTTCTTC. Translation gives CASSDAGTRDYNEQFF.

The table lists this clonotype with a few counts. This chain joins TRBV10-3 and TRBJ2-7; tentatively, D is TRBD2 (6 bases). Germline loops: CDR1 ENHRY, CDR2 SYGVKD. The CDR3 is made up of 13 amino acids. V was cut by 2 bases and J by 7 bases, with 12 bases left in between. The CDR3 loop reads CAISELQEGEQYF. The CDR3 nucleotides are TGTGCCATCAGTGAGCTACAGGAGGGGGAGCAGTACTTC.

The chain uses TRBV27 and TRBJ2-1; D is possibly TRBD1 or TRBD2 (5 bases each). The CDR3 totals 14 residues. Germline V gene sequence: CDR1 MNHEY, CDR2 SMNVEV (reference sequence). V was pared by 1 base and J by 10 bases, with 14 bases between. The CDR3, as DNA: TGTGCCAGCAGTTTATACGGATTGGGGGACGAGCAGTTCTTC. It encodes CASSLYGLGDEQFF.

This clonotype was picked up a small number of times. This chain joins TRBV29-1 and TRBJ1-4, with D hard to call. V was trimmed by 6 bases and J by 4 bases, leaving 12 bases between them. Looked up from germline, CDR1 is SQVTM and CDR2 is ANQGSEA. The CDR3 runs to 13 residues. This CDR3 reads CSVGGLFNEKLFF. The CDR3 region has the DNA TGCAGCGTGGGAGGACTGTTTAATGAAAAACTGTTTTTT.

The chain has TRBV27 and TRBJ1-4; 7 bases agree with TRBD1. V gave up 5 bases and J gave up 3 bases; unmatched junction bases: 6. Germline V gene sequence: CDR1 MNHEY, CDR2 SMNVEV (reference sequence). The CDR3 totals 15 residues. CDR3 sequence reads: CASSPDRRPNEKLFF. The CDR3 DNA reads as TGTGCCAGCAGTCCGGACAGGCGCCCTAATGAAAAACTGTTTTTT.

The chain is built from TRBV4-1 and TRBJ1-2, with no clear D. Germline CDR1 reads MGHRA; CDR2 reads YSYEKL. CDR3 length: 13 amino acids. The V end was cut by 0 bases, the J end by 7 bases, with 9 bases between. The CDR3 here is CASSQDLKAGYTF. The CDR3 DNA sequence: TGCGCCAGCAGCCAAGATCTGAAGGCTGGCTACACCTTC.

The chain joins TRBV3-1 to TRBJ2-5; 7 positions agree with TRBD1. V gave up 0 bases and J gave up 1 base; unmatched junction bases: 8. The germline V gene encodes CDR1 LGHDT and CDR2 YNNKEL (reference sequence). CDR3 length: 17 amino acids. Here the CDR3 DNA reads TGTGCCAGCAGCCAAGATTGGGCCTGGGACAGCCAAGAGACCCAGTACTTC. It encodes CASSQDWAWDSQETQYF.

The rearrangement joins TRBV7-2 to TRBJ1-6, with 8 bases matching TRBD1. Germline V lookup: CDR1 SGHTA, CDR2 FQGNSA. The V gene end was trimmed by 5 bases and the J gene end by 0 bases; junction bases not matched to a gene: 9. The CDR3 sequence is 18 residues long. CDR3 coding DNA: TGTGCCAGCAGCACTCCCCAGGGGGCGAGCTCCTATAATTCACCCCTCCACTTT. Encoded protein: CASSTPQGASSYNSPLHF.

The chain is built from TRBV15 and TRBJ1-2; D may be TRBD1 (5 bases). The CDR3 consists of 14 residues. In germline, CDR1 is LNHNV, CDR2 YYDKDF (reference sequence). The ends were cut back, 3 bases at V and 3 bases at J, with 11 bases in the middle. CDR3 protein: CATSSVQEDYGYTF. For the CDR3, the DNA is TGTGCCACCAGCAGTGTACAGGAAGACTATGGCTACACCTTC.

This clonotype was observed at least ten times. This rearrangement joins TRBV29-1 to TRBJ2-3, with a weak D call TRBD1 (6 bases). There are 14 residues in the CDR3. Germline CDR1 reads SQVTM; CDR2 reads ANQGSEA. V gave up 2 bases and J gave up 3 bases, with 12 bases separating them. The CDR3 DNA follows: TGCAGCGTTGAACGAGGGGGAGTGACAGATACGCAGTATTTT. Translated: CSVERGGVTDTQYF.

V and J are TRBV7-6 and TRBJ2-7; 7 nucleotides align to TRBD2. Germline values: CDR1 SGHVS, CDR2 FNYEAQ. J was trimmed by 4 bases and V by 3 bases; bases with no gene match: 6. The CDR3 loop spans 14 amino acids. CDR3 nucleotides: TGTGCCAGCAGCTTTGAGCGGGGACCGTACGAGCAGTACTTC. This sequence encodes CASSFERGPYEQYF.

CDR3 region: CASSAGHRETQYF. In DNA, the CDR3 is TGTGCCAGCAGCGCCGGACATCGAGAGACCCAGTACTTC. The V gene is TRBV9, the J gene TRBJ2-5; tentatively, D is TRBD1 (5 bases). The germline CDR1 and CDR2 sequences are SGDLS and YYNGEE. The CDR3 is made up of 13 amino acids. Trimming stripped 3 bases from V and 4 bases from J, with 10 bases between.

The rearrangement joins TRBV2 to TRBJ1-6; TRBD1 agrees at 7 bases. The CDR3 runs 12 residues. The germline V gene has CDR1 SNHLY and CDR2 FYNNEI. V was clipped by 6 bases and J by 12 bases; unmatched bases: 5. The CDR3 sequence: CASSGDSRPLHF. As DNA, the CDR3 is TGTGCCAGCAGCGGGGACAGCCGACCCCTCCACTTT.

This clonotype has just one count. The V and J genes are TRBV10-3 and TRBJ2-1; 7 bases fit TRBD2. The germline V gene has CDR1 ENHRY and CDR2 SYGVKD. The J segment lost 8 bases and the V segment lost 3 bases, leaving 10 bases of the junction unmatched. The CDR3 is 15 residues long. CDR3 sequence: CAISESDGEGDEQFF. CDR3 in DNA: TGTGCCATCAGTGAATCTGACGGGGAGGGCGATGAGCAGTTCTTC.

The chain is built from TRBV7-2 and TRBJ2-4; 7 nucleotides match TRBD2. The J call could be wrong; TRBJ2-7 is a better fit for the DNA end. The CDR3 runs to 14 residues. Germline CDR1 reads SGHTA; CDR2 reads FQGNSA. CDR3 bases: TGTGCCAGCAGCTTAGCGCTGACTAGCCACGAGCAGTACTTC. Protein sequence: CASSLALTSHEQYF.

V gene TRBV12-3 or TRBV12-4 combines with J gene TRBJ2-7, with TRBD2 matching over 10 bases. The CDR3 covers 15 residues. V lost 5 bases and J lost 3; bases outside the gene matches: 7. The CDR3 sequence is CASSATSGPYYEQYF. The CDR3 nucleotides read TGTGCCAGCAGTGCGACTAGCGGGCCCTACTACGAGCAGTACTTC.

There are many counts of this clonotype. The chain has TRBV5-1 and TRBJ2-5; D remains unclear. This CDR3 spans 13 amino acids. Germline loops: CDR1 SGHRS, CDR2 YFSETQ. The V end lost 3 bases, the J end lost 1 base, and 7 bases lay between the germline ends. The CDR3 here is CASSSPLQETQYF. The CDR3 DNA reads TGCGCCAGCAGCTCCCCTCTCCAAGAGACCCAGTACTTC.

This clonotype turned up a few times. This chain's CDR3 is CASVSGGQETQYF. CDR3 in DNA: TGTGCCAGCGTCTCAGGGGGGCAAGAGACCCAGTACTTC. V usage is TRBV28 and J usage is TRBJ2-5; D may be TRBD1 (7 bases). V lost 8 bases to trimming and J lost 2 bases, with 12 bases between them. The CDR3 contains 13 residues. Per the germline V gene, CDR1 is MDHEN and CDR2 is SYDVKM.

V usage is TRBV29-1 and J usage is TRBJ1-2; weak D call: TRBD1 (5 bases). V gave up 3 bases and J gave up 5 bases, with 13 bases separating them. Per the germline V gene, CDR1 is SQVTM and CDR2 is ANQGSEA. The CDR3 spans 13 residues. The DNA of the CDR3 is TGCAGCGTTGACAGGGAATTGGGATATGGCTACACCTTC. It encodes CSVDRELGYGYTF.

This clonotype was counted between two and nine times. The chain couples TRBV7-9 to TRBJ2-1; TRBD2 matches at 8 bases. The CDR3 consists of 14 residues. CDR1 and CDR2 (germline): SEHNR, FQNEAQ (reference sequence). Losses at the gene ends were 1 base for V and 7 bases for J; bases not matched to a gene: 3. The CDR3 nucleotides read TGTGCCAGCAGCTTAGACCGACTAGCGAATGAGCAGTTCTTC. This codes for CASSLDRLANEQFF.